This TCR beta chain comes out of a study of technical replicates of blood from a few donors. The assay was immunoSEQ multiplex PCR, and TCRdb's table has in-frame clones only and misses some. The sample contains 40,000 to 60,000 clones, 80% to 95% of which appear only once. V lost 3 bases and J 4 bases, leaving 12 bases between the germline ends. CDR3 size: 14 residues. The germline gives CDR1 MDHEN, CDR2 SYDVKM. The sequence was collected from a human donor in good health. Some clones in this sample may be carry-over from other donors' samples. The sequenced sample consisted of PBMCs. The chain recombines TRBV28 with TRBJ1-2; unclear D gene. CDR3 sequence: CASSLGRTRYGYTF. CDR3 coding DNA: TGTGCCAGCAGTTTGGGCAGGACTCGCTATGGCTACACCTTC.